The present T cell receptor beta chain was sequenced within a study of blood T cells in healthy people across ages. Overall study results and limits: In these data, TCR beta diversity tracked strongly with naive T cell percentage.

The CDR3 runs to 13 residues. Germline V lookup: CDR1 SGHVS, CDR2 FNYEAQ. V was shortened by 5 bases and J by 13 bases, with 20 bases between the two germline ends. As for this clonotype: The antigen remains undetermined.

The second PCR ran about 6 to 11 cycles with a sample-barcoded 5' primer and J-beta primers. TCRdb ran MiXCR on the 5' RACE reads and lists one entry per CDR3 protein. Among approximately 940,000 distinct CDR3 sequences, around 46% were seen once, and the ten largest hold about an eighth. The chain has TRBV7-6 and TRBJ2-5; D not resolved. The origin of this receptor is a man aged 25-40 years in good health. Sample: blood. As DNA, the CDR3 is TGTGCCAGCAGCGACGCCCTGGGAAACATTCGGTACTTC. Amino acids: CASSDALGNIRYF.